This record covers a single T cell receptor (beta chain). Generated by immunoSEQ multiplex PCR, the TCRdb table keeps only in-frame clones and is missing some. The sample consists of hundreds of thousands of clones, approximately 90% of them appearing once. Trimming at V came to 1 base and at J to 4 bases, leaving 9 bases not matched to a gene. The germline gives CDR1 GTSNPN, CDR2 SVGIG (reference sequence). The CDR3 spans 15 residues. This entry belongs to a study of blood T cell repertoires in COVID-19. Background on the study: Whether acute or convalescent, the COVID-19 samples came from the United States, Italy and Spain.

Ages ranged from about 18 to 89 years, with residence in 20 to 30 US areas. Membership in each cohort depended on participant-reported clinical history. Cohort 3 recovery required two negative PCRs, clearance, or symptom resolution. Sequencing was performed on PBMCs or T cells enriched from blood (not recorded which). This receptor was taken from a middle-aged man who had recovered from COVID-19. This rearrangement joins TRBV30 to TRBJ1-1; 7 bases map to TRBD1. CDR3 loop: CAWSGLGGGRTEAFF. DNA of the CDR3: TGTGCCTGGAGTGGTTTAGGGGGCGGACGCACTGAAGCTTTCTTT.